The present TCR beta chain was sequenced within a study of shared clonotypes between healthy human individuals. The CDR3 loop spans 12 amino acids. The germline V gene encodes CDR1 GTSNPN and CDR2 SVGIG (reference sequence). Trimming took 0 bases from V and 7 from J, leaving 9 bases between them. Method: immunoSEQ multiplex PCR; TCRdb's copy keeps in-frame clones and lacks some. The table has about 1.4 million clones, over 95% seen once; the top ten hold roughly 1.1%. The chain couples TRBV30 to TRBJ2-5, with D hard to call. Sequencing was performed on naive CD4+ T cells sorted from blood. The subset denotes: CD45RA+ positively selected. The source is a man in his thirties or forties in good health. The CDR3 nucleotides are TGTGCCTGGAGTGTTTTCGTTGGGACCCAGTACTTC. This translates into CAWSVFVGTQYF.